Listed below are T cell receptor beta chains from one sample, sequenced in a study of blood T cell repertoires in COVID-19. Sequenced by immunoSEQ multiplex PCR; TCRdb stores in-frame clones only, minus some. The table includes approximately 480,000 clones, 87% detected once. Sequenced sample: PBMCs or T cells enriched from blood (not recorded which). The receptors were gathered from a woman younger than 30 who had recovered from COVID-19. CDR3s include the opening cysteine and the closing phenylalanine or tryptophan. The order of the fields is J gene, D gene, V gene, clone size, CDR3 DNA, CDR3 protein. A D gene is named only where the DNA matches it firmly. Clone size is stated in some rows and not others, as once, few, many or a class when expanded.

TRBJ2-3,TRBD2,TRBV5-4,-,TGTGCCAGCAGCTCACCCAAAGGAGCGGGGGGCCACACAGATACGCAGTATTTT,CASSSPKGAGGHTDTQYF
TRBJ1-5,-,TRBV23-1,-,TGCGCCAGCATTTCAGCCGGGACACCACTTGATCAGCCCCAGCATTTT,CASISAGTPLDQPQHF
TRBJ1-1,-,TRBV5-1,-,TGCGCCAGCAGCTTTACAGGGTTTGGGGGCACTGAAGCTTTCTTT,CASSFTGFGGTEAFF
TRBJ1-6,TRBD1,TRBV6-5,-,TGTGCCAGCAGTTACCTAGGAGACAGGGATTCACCCCTCCACTTT,CASSYLGDRDSPLHF
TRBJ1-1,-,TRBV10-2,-,TGCGCCAGCACGCGACTCCTGAACACTGAAGCTTTCTTT,CASTRLLNTEAFF
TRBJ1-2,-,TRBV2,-,TGTGCCAGCAGGAGGGTAGAAGGCTATGGCTACACCTTC,CASRRVEGYGYTF
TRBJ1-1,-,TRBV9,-,TGTGCCAGCAGCGTGGGAATGTTAGACACACCCCCGGAGGCCACTGAAGCTTTCTTT,CASSVGMLDTPPEATEAFF
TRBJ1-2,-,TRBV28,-,TGTGCCAGCAGTTTGGGGGGGGCGGGACTGTATGGCTACACCTTC,CASSLGGAGLYGYTF
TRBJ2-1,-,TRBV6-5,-,TGTGCCTCATCGGCGGAGGTCAATGAGCAGTTCTTC,CASSAEVNEQFF
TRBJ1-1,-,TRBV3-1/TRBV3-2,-,TGTGCCAGCAGCCAAGTACAGGGTGGTGAAGCTTTCTTT,CASSQVQGGEAFF
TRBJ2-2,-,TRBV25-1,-,TGTGCCAGCACGGGTCGGGCGAACACCGGGGAGCTGTTTTTT,CASTGRANTGELFF
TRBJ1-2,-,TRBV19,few,TGTGCCAGTAGAAAGGAGGGAGGTCGGGGCTACACCTTC,CASRKEGGRGYTF
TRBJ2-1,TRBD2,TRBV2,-,TGTGCCAGCAAGGCGGGGGGATACAATGAGCAGTTCTTC,CASKAGGYNEQFF
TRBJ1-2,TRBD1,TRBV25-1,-,TGTGCCAGCAGCCCTTCGGGACAGGGGGCGCGTGGCTACACCTTC,CASSPSGQGARGYTF
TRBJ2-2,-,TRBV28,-,TGTGCCAGCACCTCCTCCGCAGGGAACACCGGGGAGCTGTTTTTT,CASTSSAGNTGELFF
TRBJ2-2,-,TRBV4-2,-,TGTGCCAGCAGCCAAGTGGCGGGCACCGGGGAGCTGTTTTTT,CASSQVAGTGELFF
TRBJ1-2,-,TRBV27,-,TGTGCCAGCAGTCCGTTACAGACAGATGGCTACACCTTC,CASSPLQTDGYTF
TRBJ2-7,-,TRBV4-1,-,TGCGCCAGCAGTCGAGTAGGGGAAGGCTACGAGCAGTACTTC,CASSRVGEGYEQYF
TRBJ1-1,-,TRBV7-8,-,TGTGCCAGCAGCCCCCCTTCAATCGCGCCTGAAGCTTTCTTT,CASSPPSIAPEAFF
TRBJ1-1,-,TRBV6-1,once,TGTGCCAGCAGTGAAAGGGGAGGATTAACGCCTGAAGCTTTCTTT,CASSERGGLTPEAFF
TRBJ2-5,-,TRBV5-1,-,TGCGCCAGCAGCTTGGATGAGGAGACCCAGTACTTC,CASSLDEETQYF
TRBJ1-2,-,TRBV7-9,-,TGTGCCAGCAGCTTAGAAACTAGGGCGATCTATGGCTACACCTTC,CASSLETRAIYGYTF
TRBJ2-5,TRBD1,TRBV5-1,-,TGCGCCAGCAGCTCCGGGACAGAAACTCAAGAGACCCAGTACTTC,CASSSGTETQETQYF
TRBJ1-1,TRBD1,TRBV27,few,TGTGCCAGCAGTTTAGGGGTTGGTCCGACAGGGGGATCGAACACTGAAGCTTTCTTT,CASSLGVGPTGGSNTEAFF
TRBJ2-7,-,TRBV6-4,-,TGTGCCAGCAGTGTAGATCCCTCCTACGAGCAGTACTTC,CASSVDPSYEQYF
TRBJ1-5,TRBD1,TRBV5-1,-,TGCGCCAGCAGCCCTGAGGGGGCGAGCAATCAGCCCCAGCATTTT,CASSPEGASNQPQHF
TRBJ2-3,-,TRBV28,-,TGTGCCAGCAGTCCCGGAGAGATAGGAGCGGATACGCAGTATTTT,CASSPGEIGADTQYF
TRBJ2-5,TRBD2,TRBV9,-,TGTGCCAGCAGCGCCGTCTCAGCGGGGCAAGAGACCCAGTACTTC,CASSAVSAGQETQYF
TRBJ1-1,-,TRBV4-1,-,TGCGCCAGCAGCCAAGAAGGAGGACGGTGGTGGACTGAAGCTTTCTTT,CASSQEGGRWWTEAFF
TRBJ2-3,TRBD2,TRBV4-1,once,TGCGCCAGCTCCCCCGACGGGGGGGGGCCGGATACGCAGTATTTT,CASSPDGGGPDTQYF
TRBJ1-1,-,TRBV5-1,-,TGCGCCAGCAGCTTGGCGGGGGTCCGTGGGACTGAAGCTTTCTTT,CASSLAGVRGTEAFF
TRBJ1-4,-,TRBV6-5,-,TGTGCCAGCAGTATCAGGGGAGAGACTAATGAAAAACTGTTTTTT,CASSIRGETNEKLFF
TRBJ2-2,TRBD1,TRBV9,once,TGTGCCAGCAGCTCAGGGGGCGCGAACACCGGGGAGCTGTTTTTT,CASSSGGANTGELFF
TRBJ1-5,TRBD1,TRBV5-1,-,TGCGCCAGCAGCCCTGGGACAGGGGGACTCAATCAGCCCCAGCATTTT,CASSPGTGGLNQPQHF